A selection of T cell receptor beta chains follows, all from one sample in a study of a mutant IDH1 vaccine in newly diagnosed glioma. The antigens for these receptors are not known. Assay: immunoSEQ multiplex PCR; the TCRdb copy retains only in-frame clones and omits some. The sample lists 35,000 or so clones; 75% to 85% were seen once. The sequencing used peripheral blood mononuclear cells (PBMCs), collected from a glioma patient whose treatment included an IDH1 peptide vaccine. The receptors shown here come from a woman under 40 with glioma. Some clones in this sample may be carry-over from other donors' samples. CDR3s include the opening cysteine and the closing phenylalanine or tryptophan. The D gene is left open where the match is weak. Some rows mark clone size as missing; the rest say once, few, many or name a class of expanded clone.

cdr3_aa: CASSTPGSVYTQYF; cdr3_nt: TGTGCCAGTAGTACCCCTGGATCGGTATATACGCAGTATTTT; clone_size: .; j_call: TRBJ2-3; v_call: TRBV19; d_call: .
cdr3_aa: CSVKGIQETQYF; cdr3_nt: TGCAGCGTTAAAGGAATCCAAGAGACCCAGTACTTC; clone_size: .; j_call: TRBJ2-5; v_call: TRBV29-1; d_call: .
cdr3_aa: CSSLGNEQFF; cdr3_nt: TGCAGTTCCCTCGGGAATGAGCAGTTCTTC; clone_size: .; j_call: TRBJ2-1; v_call: TRBV20-1; d_call: .
cdr3_aa: CASSRDSTGLFF; cdr3_nt: TGTGCCAGCAGCCGGGACAGTACGGGTCTGTTTTTT; clone_size: .; j_call: TRBJ1-4; v_call: TRBV7-9; d_call: TRBD1
cdr3_aa: CASRRTGLRTGGYSNQPQHF; cdr3_nt: TGTGCCAGCAGGAGAACCGGTCTTAGGACAGGCGGTTATAGCAATCAGCCCCAGCATTTT; clone_size: .; j_call: TRBJ1-5; v_call: TRBV27; d_call: TRBD1
cdr3_aa: CASRDRVRHRAGELFF; cdr3_nt: TGCGCCAGCAGGGACAGGGTAAGGCATCGAGCCGGGGAGCTGTTTTTT; clone_size: .; j_call: TRBJ2-2; v_call: TRBV5-1; d_call: TRBD1
cdr3_aa: CATSRAPGREAYSPLHF; cdr3_nt: TGTGCCACCAGCAGAGCTCCCGGGAGGGAGGCGTATTCACCCCTCCACTTT; clone_size: .; j_call: TRBJ1-6; v_call: TRBV15; d_call: .
cdr3_aa: CSVEGGGTNEKLFF; cdr3_nt: TGCAGCGTTGAAGGGGGCGGAACTAATGAAAAACTGTTTTTT; clone_size: .; j_call: TRBJ1-4; v_call: TRBV29-1; d_call: .
cdr3_aa: CASSYRGGSTDTQYF; cdr3_nt: TGTGCCAGCAGCTACCGCGGGGGAAGCACAGATACGCAGTATTTT; clone_size: .; j_call: TRBJ2-3; v_call: TRBV7-9; d_call: TRBD2
cdr3_aa: CASRGAYEQYF; cdr3_nt: TGTGCCAGCAGAGGGGCCTACGAGCAGTACTTC; clone_size: medium-sized; j_call: TRBJ2-7; v_call: TRBV9; d_call: .
cdr3_aa: CASSHQDSSSYEQYF; cdr3_nt: TGCGCCAGCAGCCATCAGGACTCGAGCTCCTACGAGCAGTACTTC; clone_size: .; j_call: TRBJ2-7; v_call: TRBV4-1; d_call: .
cdr3_aa: CASSRGDRSYGYTF; cdr3_nt: TGTGCCAGCAGCCGGGGGGACCGTAGCTATGGCTACACCTTC; clone_size: .; j_call: TRBJ1-2; v_call: TRBV5-4; d_call: .
cdr3_aa: CASSQEAYQPQHF; cdr3_nt: TGTGCCAGCAGCCAGGAGGCTTATCAGCCCCAGCATTTT; clone_size: .; j_call: TRBJ1-5; v_call: TRBV7-8; d_call: .
cdr3_aa: CAVRGAGGDTGELFF; cdr3_nt: TGTGCCGTTCGAGGAGCGGGAGGAGACACCGGGGAGCTGTTTTTT; clone_size: .; j_call: TRBJ2-2; v_call: TRBV2; d_call: TRBD2
cdr3_aa: CSVGTGVDYGYTF; cdr3_nt: TGCAGCGTTGGGACCGGGGTTGACTATGGCTACACCTTC; clone_size: .; j_call: TRBJ1-2; v_call: TRBV29-1; d_call: .
cdr3_aa: CASSLRTNEQFF; cdr3_nt: TGTGCCAGCAGCCTCCGGACAAATGAGCAGTTCTTC; clone_size: .; j_call: TRBJ2-1; v_call: TRBV7-8; d_call: .
cdr3_aa: CASSYQASFRGGVDKNIQYF; cdr3_nt: TGTGCCAGCAGCTATCAGGCCTCTTTCAGGGGCGGGGTGGACAAAAACATTCAGTACTTC; clone_size: .; j_call: TRBJ2-4; v_call: TRBV7-8; d_call: .
cdr3_aa: CASSPRVAANTEAFF; cdr3_nt: TGTGCCAGCAGCCCCCGGGTTGCAGCTAACACTGAAGCTTTCTTT; clone_size: .; j_call: TRBJ1-1; v_call: TRBV11-2; d_call: .
cdr3_aa: CASSIYRELTGGPFF; cdr3_nt: TGTGCCAGCAGTATCTACAGGGAGTTGACAGGGGGACCTTTCTTT; clone_size: .; j_call: TRBJ1-1; v_call: TRBV28; d_call: TRBD1
cdr3_aa: CSATDSGTSGYNEQFF; cdr3_nt: TGCAGCGCAACAGATTCCGGGACTAGCGGTTACAATGAGCAGTTCTTC; clone_size: .; j_call: TRBJ2-1; v_call: TRBV29-1; d_call: TRBD2
cdr3_aa: CASSLNPRNTETFF; cdr3_nt: TGTGCCAGCAGCTTAAACCCCAGAAACACTGAAACTTTCTTT; clone_size: .; j_call: TRBJ1-1; v_call: TRBV7-8; d_call: .
cdr3_aa: CSVGQGNGGYTF; cdr3_nt: TGCAGCGTTGGACAGGGGAATGGAGGCTACACCTTC; clone_size: few; j_call: TRBJ1-2; v_call: TRBV29-1; d_call: TRBD1
cdr3_aa: CASSSTGPIGYTF; cdr3_nt: TGTGCCAGTAGCTCAACAGGCCCCATTGGCTACACCTTC; clone_size: .; j_call: TRBJ1-2; v_call: TRBV19; d_call: .
cdr3_aa: CASSLGQLEFF; cdr3_nt: TGTGCCAGCAGCCTGGGACAATTGGAGTTCTTC; clone_size: .; j_call: TRBJ2-1; v_call: TRBV14; d_call: .
cdr3_aa: CASSIPGQGISNQPQHF; cdr3_nt: TGTGCCAGTAGTATCCCCGGACAGGGGATTAGCAATCAGCCCCAGCATTTT; clone_size: .; j_call: TRBJ1-5; v_call: TRBV19; d_call: TRBD1
cdr3_aa: CAWSVGQTFSYGYTF; cdr3_nt: TGTGCCTGGAGCGTGGGACAGACTTTTAGCTATGGCTACACCTTC; clone_size: .; j_call: TRBJ1-2; v_call: TRBV30; d_call: TRBD1
cdr3_aa: CASSLGDSGANVLTF; cdr3_nt: TGTGCCAGCAGCTTAGGAGACTCTGGGGCCAACGTCCTGACTTTC; clone_size: .; j_call: TRBJ2-6; v_call: TRBV7-2; d_call: .